Each of the 15 T cell receptor beta chains below was sequenced from the same sample in a study of blood T cell repertoires in COVID-19. TCRdb keeps only in-frame clones here, not all; method: immunoSEQ multiplex PCR. The table includes some 300,000 clones, 85% to 95% detected once. Material: PBMCs or T cells enriched from blood (not recorded which). The receptors come from a woman aged 25 to 39 who had been exposed to COVID-19.

CDR3 in amino acids: CATNREGLGYTF. In DNA form, the CDR3 reads TGTGCCACCAACAGGGAGGGACTCGGCTACACCTTC. The V gene is TRBV15, the J gene TRBJ1-2, with D perhaps matching TRBD1 (6 bases). The CDR3 contains 12 residues. The ends were cut back, 7 bases at V and 8 bases at J, with 14 bases in the middle. The germline V gene has CDR1 LNHNV and CDR2 YYDKDF (reference sequence).

J is TRBJ1-2 and V is TRBV12-3 or TRBV12-4; TRBD1 is a possible D gene (6 bases). V gave up 1 base and J gave up 7 bases, with 7 bases separating them. The CDR3 is 12 residues long. CDR3 region: CASSLDRVGYTF. The DNA for the CDR3 is TGTGCCAGCAGTTTAGACAGGGTTGGCTACACCTTC.

This clone has just one count. The CDR3, as DNA: TGTGCCAGCAGTTCGGTGCCGAACACTGAAGCTTTCTTT. Its translation: CASSSVPNTEAFF. The J gene is TRBJ1-1, the V gene TRBV2; D is ambiguous. The CDR3 has 13 amino acids. Germline V gives CDR1 SNHLY, CDR2 FYNNEI. V was clipped by 5 bases and J by 1 base, with 8 bases between them. The variable domain in full, completed from reference TRBV2 and TRBJ1-1, reads EPEVTQTPSHQVTQMGQEVILRCVPISNHLYFYWYRQILGQKVEFLVSFYNNEISEKSEIFDDQFSVERPDGSNFTLKIRSTKLEDSAMYFCASSSVPNTEAFFGQGTRLTVV.

The V call is TRBV3-1 (or the pseudogene TRBV3-2), the J call TRBJ2-5; 7 nucleotides agree with TRBD2. Germline assignment: CDR1 LGHDT and CDR2 YNNKEL (reference sequence). The CDR3 has 15 amino acids. Trimming cost V 0 bases and J 3 bases; bases outside gene matches: 4. The CDR3 sequence is CASSQDFLAEETQYF. The CDR3 DNA follows: TGTGCCAGCAGCCAAGATTTCCTAGCGGAAGAGACCCAGTACTTC.

This clone was seen a handful of times. J is TRBJ2-1 and V is TRBV6-2 or TRBV6-3; TRBD2 aligns across 7 bases. From germline, CDR1 is MNHEY and CDR2 SVGEGT. This CDR3 contains 15 residues. With V trimmed by 6 bases and J by 4 bases, 9 bases remained unmatched. CDR3 nucleotides: TGTGCCAGCAGCCCCCGGTTCGGGAGGTACAATGAGCAGTTCTTC. Residues: CASSPRFGRYNEQFF.

CDR3 nucleotide sequence: TGTGCCAGCAGTGAGGGACAGGTGGTCTACGAGCAGTACTTC. Translation gives CASSEGQVVYEQYF. The chain employs TRBV2 and TRBJ2-7; 8 bases are shared with TRBD1. The length of the CDR3 is 14 residues. Germline CDR1 SNHLY, CDR2 FYNNEI. V lost 3 bases, J lost 3 bases, and 4 bases stayed unmatched.

This chain links TRBV19 with TRBJ1-1; no firm D call. The V gene's germline CDR1 is LNHDA and CDR2 SQIVND (reference sequence). This CDR3 contains 14 residues. Trimming removed 4 bases from V and 0 bases from J, with 9 bases in between. The CDR3 DNA sequence: TGTGCCAGTAGTACAGGACTGATGAACACTGAAGCTTTCTTT. It codes for CASSTGLMNTEAFF.

The rearrangement links TRBV5-1 to TRBJ1-6, with D possibly TRBD1 on 6 matching bases. The CDR3 extends over 14 amino acids. Germline loops: CDR1 SGHRS, CDR2 YFSETQ. V dropped 0 bases and J dropped 7 bases, with 8 bases sitting between them. CDR3 amino acids: CASSLAGVNSPLHF. The CDR3 DNA is TGCGCCAGCAGCTTGGCAGGGGTGAATTCACCCCTCCACTTT.

This rearrangement joins TRBV6-5 to TRBJ2-1, with unresolved D. CDR1 and CDR2 from the germline V gene are MNHEY and SVGAGI. The CDR3 length is 12 residues. V was cut by 4 bases and J by 6 bases, with 7 bases left in between. The CDR3 DNA is TGTGCCAGCAGTTCCCCCAGCAATGAGCAGTTCTTC. Protein product: CASSSPSNEQFF.

The chain employs TRBV19 and TRBJ2-1; 7 bases are shared with TRBD2. Trimming removed 7 bases from V and 7 bases from J; junction bases left unmatched: 4. This CDR3 spans 12 amino acids. Germline CDR1 is LNHDA and CDR2 is SQIVND (reference sequence). The CDR3: CASTGGWNEQFF. The DNA of the CDR3 is TGTGCCAGTACCGGGGGGTGGAATGAGCAGTTCTTC.

The chain uses TRBV2 and TRBJ1-2, with D hard to call. The CDR3 loop spans 13 amino acids. Trimming pared 3 bases from V and 2 bases from J, leaving 7 bases between. Germline V gene lookup returns CDR1 SNHLY and CDR2 FYNNEI. The CDR3 reads CASSDGRNYGYTF. The CDR3 DNA reads TGTGCCAGCAGTGATGGCAGAAACTATGGCTACACCTTC. Full variable domain (missing parts from reference TRBV2 and TRBJ1-2): EPEVTQTPSHQVTQMGQEVILRCVPISNHLYFYWYRQILGQKVEFLVSFYNNEISEKSEIFDDQFSVERPDGSNFTLKIRSTKLEDSAMYFCASSDGRNYGYTFGSGTRLTVV.

The CDR3 DNA reads TGTGCCACCAGTGATTCCACCGGGACAGGGCGTCCCTACGAGCAGTACTTC. Its protein product is CATSDSTGTGRPYEQYF. This chain joins TRBV24-1 and TRBJ2-7; 9 nucleotides match TRBD1. The CDR3 consists of 17 residues. Looked up from germline, CDR1 is KGHDR and CDR2 is SFDVKD. With 2 bases clipped from V and 2 bases from J, the junction kept 9 bases outside the gene matches.

The CDR3, as DNA: TGTGCCAGCAGTTTAGCAGGTCTCACTTCCTACGAGCAGTACTTC. It specifies CASSLAGLTSYEQYF. This chain uses TRBV27 with TRBJ2-7, with D uncertain. Trimming stripped 2 bases from V and 1 base from J, with 12 bases between. CDR3 length: 15 amino acids. Germline V gives CDR1 MNHEY, CDR2 SMNVEV (reference sequence).

The V gene is TRBV29-1, the J gene TRBJ1-2, with D perhaps TRBD1 (5 bases). CDR3 length equals 13 residues. CDR1 is SQVTM and CDR2 is ANQGSEA in the germline V gene. V was cut by 3 bases and J by 5 bases, with 13 bases left in between. As DNA, the CDR3 is TGCAGCGTTGACCCCCCGGGGGGGTATGGCTACACCTTC. This gives the protein CSVDPPGGYGYTF. Together with reference TRBV29-1 and TRBJ1-2, the CDR3 gives the full variable domain: SAVISQKPSRDICQRGTSLTIQCQVDSQVTMMFWYRQQPGQSLTLIATANQGSEATYESGFVIDKFPISRPNLTFSTLTVSNMSPEDSSIYLCSVDPPGGYGYTFGSGTRLTVV.

The rearrangement joins TRBV13 to TRBJ1-1, with 8 bases that match TRBD1. The J segment lost 1 base and the V segment lost 2 bases, leaving 3 bases of the junction unmatched. Germline assignment: CDR1 PRHDT and CDR2 FYEKMQ (reference sequence). The CDR3 is 15 residues long. DNA of the CDR3: TGTGCCAGCAGCTTAAGCAGGGGGCGGAACACTGAAGCTTTCTTT. Residues: CASSLSRGRNTEAFF. Supplemented by reference TRBV13 and TRBJ1-1, the full variable domain reads AAGVIQSPRHLIKEKRETATLKCYPIPRHDTVYWYQQGPGQDPQFLISFYEKMQSDKGSIPDRFSAQQFSDYHSELNMSSLELGDSALYFCASSLSRGRNTEAFFGQGTRLTVV.